This T cell receptor beta chain was captured by sequencing in a study of T-cell memory formation after mild COVID-19. TCRdb re-called the 5' RACE reads with MiXCR, one entry per CDR3 protein. The sample carries around 140,000 distinct CDR3 sequences, about 19% recorded once. The CDR3 extends over 21 amino acids. CDR1 and CDR2 from the germline V gene are DFQATT and SNEGSKA (reference sequence). V shed 3 bases, J shed 0 bases, and the junction held 16 bases outside the gene matches. This clonotype has just a few counts. Material: PBMCs or a T cell subset sorted from them (not recorded which). V and J are TRBV20-1 and TRBJ2-1, with TRBD2 identical over 14 bases. The clonotype was recovered from an adult woman who had mild COVID-19 (a few samples of this study predate the infection). Cell type and time point are not known. Here the CDR3 DNA reads TGCAGTGCTAGGACACCTGGGACTAGCGGGAGCGCTCGAAGCTCCTACAATGAGCAGTTCTTC. This translates into CSARTPGTSGSARSSYNEQFF.